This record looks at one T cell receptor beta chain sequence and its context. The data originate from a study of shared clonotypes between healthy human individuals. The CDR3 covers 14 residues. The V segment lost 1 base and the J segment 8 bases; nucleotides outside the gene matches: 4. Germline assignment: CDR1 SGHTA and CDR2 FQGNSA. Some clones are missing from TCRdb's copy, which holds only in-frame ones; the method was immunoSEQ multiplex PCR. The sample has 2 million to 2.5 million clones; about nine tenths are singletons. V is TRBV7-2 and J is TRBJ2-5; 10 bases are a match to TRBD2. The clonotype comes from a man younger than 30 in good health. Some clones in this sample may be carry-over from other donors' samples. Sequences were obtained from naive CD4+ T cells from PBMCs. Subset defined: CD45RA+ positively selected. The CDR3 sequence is CASSLGLAGFTQYF. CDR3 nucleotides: TGTGCCAGCAGCTTAGGACTAGCGGGTTTTACCCAGTACTTC.